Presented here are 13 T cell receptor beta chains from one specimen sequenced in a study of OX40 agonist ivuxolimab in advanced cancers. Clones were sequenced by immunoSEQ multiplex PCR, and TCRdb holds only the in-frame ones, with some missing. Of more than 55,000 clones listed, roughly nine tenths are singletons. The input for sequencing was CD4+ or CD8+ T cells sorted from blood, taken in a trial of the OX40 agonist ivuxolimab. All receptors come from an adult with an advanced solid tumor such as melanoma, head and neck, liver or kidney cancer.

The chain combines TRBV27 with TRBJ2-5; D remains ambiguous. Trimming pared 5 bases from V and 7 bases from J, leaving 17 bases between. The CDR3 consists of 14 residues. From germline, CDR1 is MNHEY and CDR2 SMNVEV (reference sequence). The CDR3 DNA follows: TGTGCCAGCAGTCTCGACCGCGCCTCTGGGACCCAGTACTTC. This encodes CASSLDRASGTQYF.

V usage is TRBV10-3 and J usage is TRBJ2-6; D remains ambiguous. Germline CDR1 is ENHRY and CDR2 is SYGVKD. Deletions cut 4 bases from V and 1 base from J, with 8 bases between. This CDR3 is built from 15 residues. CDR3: CAISGSGSGANVLTF. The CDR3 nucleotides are TGTGCCATCAGTGGTTCTGGGTCTGGGGCCAACGTCCTGACTTTC.

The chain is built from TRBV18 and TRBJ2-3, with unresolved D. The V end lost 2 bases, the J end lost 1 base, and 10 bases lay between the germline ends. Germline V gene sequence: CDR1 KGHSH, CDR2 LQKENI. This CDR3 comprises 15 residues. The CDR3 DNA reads TGTGCCAGCTCACCATCGCGGTCACGCACAGATACGCAGTATTTT. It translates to CASSPSRSRTDTQYF.

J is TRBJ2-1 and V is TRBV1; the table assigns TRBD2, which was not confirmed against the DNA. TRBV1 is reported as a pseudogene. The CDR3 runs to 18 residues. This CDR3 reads CTSSQRTQGLAKIDEQFF. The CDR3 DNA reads TGCACCAGCAGCCAAAGGACCCAGGGACTAGCAAAAATAGATGAGCAGTTCTTC.

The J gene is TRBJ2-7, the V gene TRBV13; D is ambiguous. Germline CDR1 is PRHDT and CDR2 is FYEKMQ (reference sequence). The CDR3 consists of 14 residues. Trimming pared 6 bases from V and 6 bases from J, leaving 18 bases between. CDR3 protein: CASRPFFRSAEQYF. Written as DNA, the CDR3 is TGTGCCAGCAGACCGTTCTTCCGGTCCGCCGAGCAGTACTTC.

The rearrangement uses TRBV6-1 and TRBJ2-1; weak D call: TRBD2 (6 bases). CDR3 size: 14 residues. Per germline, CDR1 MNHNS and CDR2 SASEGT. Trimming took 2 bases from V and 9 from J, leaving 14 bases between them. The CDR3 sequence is CASSEMASDIEQFF. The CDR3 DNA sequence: TGTGCCAGCAGTGAAATGGCTAGCGATATTGAGCAGTTCTTC.

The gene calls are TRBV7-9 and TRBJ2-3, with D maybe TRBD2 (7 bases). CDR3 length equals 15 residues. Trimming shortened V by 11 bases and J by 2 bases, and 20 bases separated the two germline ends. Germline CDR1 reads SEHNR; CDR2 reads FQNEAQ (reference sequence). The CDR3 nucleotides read TGTGCCGGGGGGGCCCAGGATTATTCCACAGATACGCAGTATTTT. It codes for CAGGAQDYSTDTQYF.

Written as DNA, the CDR3 is TGCGCCAGCAGCGGACAGGGGGCCGGTGAGACCCAGTACTTC. It yields the protein CASSGQGAGETQYF. The chain uses TRBV5-1 and TRBJ2-5; 11 nucleotides agree with TRBD1. The length of the CDR3 is 14 residues. The V gene's germline CDR1 is SGHRS and CDR2 YFSETQ. J was trimmed by 5 bases and V by 4 bases; bases with no gene match: 4.

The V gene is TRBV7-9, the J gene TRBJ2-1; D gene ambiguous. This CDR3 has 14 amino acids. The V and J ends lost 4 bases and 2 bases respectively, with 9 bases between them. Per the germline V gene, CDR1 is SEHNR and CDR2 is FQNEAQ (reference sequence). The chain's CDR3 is CASSSLGAYNEQFF. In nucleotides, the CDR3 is TGTGCCAGCAGCTCCTTAGGTGCCTACAATGAGCAGTTCTTC.

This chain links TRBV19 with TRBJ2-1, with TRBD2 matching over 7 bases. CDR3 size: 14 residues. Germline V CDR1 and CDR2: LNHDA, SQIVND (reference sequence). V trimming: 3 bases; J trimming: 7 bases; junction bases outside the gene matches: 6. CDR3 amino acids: CASSISGVGNEQFF. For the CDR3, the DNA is TGTGCCAGTAGTATCAGCGGGGTAGGAAATGAGCAGTTCTTC.

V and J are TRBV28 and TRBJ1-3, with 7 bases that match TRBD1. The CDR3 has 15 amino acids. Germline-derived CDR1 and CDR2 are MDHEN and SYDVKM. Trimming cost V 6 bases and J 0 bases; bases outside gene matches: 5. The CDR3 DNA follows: TGTGCCAGCAGGACAGGGTTACTCTCTGGAAACACCATATATTTT. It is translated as CASRTGLLSGNTIYF.

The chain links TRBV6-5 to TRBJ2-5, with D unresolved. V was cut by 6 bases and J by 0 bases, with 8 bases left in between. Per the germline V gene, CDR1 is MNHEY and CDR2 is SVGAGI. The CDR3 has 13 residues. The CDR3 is CASSLDYQETQYF. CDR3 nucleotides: TGTGCCAGCAGCCTTGACTACCAAGAGACCCAGTACTTC.

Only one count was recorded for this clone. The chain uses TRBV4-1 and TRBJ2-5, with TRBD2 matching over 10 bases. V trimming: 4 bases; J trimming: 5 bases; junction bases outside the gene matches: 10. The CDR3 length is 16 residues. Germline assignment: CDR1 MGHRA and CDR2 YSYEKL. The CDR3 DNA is TGCGCCAGCAGCCTTCGACTAGCGGGTCGACTCGAGACCCAGTACTTC. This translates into CASSLRLAGRLETQYF.